This T cell receptor (beta chain) stems from a study of regulatory T cells in long-lasting Graves disease. CDR3-region Arm-PCR and iRepertoire HTBI primers produced the TCR beta libraries. TCRdb reprocessed the multiplex PCR reads with MiXCR, giving one entry per CDR3 protein. The data contain approximately 540,000 distinct CDR3 sequences, around 12% of them singletons. Study outcomes and limitations: Preferential use of TRBV28, TRBJ1-2 and TRBJ2-5 was seen in persistent disease.

Described time point: newly diagnosed GD, antithyroid drugs for less than 3 months. With RNA extracted from PBMCs as input, the TCR library was made. At least ten counts were recorded for this clonotype. Its target is unknown. V was clipped by 2 bases and J by 0 bases, with 10 bases between them. The CDR3 runs to 15 residues. The germline V gene has CDR1 MNHEY and CDR2 SVGAGI. Another study also made use of these data, one on T cells in Graves' hyperthyroidism and ophthalmopathy. That paper notes: Diagnosis rested on symptoms, serum thyroxine and TRAb, thyroid ultrasound, and orbital computed tomography.

The receptor was derived from a woman under 40 with Graves disease. The specimen was peripheral blood mononuclear cells (PBMCs), collected at new diagnosis, from a patient treated with antithyroid drugs. This sequence joins TRBV6-5 and TRBJ1-1, with unresolved D. As DNA, the CDR3 is TGTGCCAGCAGTTACCTGGGTGTCATGAACACTGAAGCTTTCTTT. As protein: CASSYLGVMNTEAFF.